A selection of T cell receptor beta chains follows, all from one sample in a study of blood T cell repertoires in COVID-19. TCRdb's copy holds only in-frame clones and misses some; the assay was immunoSEQ multiplex PCR. Of roughly 80,000 clones listed, 75% to 90% are singletons. Input material: peripheral blood. These receptors originate from a man in his fifties or sixties with active COVID-19. The CDR3 runs from the conserved cysteine through the conserved F or W. The order of the fields is J gene, clone size, D gene, V gene, CDR3 DNA, CDR3 protein. A D gene is named only where the DNA matches it firmly. For some rows the clone size is stated as once, few or many, or as a class when expanded; others skip it.

J gene: TRBJ2-1
clone size: .
D gene: .
V gene: TRBV24-1
CDR3 DNA: TGTGCCACCAGTGATCCCCCAACTAGGACGGGGGAGTTCTTC
CDR3 protein: CATSDPPTRTGEFF

J gene: TRBJ2-1
clone size: .
D gene: TRBD2
V gene: TRBV5-1
CDR3 DNA: TGCGCCAGCAGCTTGGCTAGCGGGAGAGGTAATGAGCAGTTCTTC
CDR3 protein: CASSLASGRGNEQFF

J gene: TRBJ1-5
clone size: .
D gene: TRBD1
V gene: TRBV28
CDR3 DNA: TGTGCCAGCAGTCCCCGACAGGGGGCCATCATCAATCAGCCCCAGCATTTT
CDR3 protein: CASSPRQGAIINQPQHF

J gene: TRBJ2-7
clone size: .
D gene: TRBD2
V gene: TRBV10-3
CDR3 DNA: TGTGCCACGACGCCGGGACTAGCGGGGTACGAGCAGTACTTC
CDR3 protein: CATTPGLAGYEQYF

J gene: TRBJ1-2
clone size: .
D gene: TRBD1
V gene: TRBV7-2
CDR3 DNA: TGTGCCAGCAGCCCCCAACAGGGGCCGAACTATGGCTACACCTTC
CDR3 protein: CASSPQQGPNYGYTF

J gene: TRBJ1-5
clone size: .
D gene: TRBD1
V gene: TRBV13
CDR3 DNA: TGTGCCAGCAGCTTAGGCCTCAGGACAGGGAAATTTCAGCCCCAGCATTTT
CDR3 protein: CASSLGLRTGKFQPQHF

J gene: TRBJ2-3
clone size: .
D gene: TRBD2
V gene: TRBV7-2
CDR3 DNA: TGTGCCAGCAGCCAGCAACCTAGCGGGGTTTCTAGCACAGATACGCAGTATTTT
CDR3 protein: CASSQQPSGVSSTDTQYF

J gene: TRBJ1-5
clone size: few
D gene: .
V gene: TRBV2
CDR3 DNA: TGTGCCAGCAGTGAGGGGCAGTATAGCAATCAGCCCCAGCATTTT
CDR3 protein: CASSEGQYSNQPQHF

J gene: TRBJ2-5
clone size: .
D gene: TRBD1
V gene: TRBV28
CDR3 DNA: TGTGCCAGCCACACCAGGGGGTTGGAGACCCAGTACTTC
CDR3 protein: CASHTRGLETQYF

J gene: TRBJ1-5
clone size: .
D gene: .
V gene: TRBV7-9
CDR3 DNA: TGTGCCAGCAGCTCCGACCGGACAGTAAATAATCAGCCCCAGCATTTT
CDR3 protein: CASSSDRTVNNQPQHF

J gene: TRBJ2-3
clone size: .
D gene: TRBD2
V gene: TRBV5-5
CDR3 DNA: TGTGCCAGCAGCTTGGTTCTCGAGAGCGGGGGAGACACAGATACGCAGTATTTT
CDR3 protein: CASSLVLESGGDTDTQYF

J gene: TRBJ1-2
clone size: .
D gene: .
V gene: TRBV5-1
CDR3 DNA: TGCGCCAGCAGCTTGAGGGGAGGGGCGGAAGAACACTATGGCTACACCTTC
CDR3 protein: CASSLRGGAEEHYGYTF

J gene: TRBJ2-4
clone size: .
D gene: TRBD1
V gene: TRBV5-1
CDR3 DNA: TGCGCCAGCAGCTCCGGACAGGGCGGCGACATTCAGTACTTC
CDR3 protein: CASSSGQGGDIQYF

J gene: TRBJ2-4
clone size: .
D gene: .
V gene: TRBV20-1
CDR3 DNA: TGCAGTGCTAGAACAAAAAACATTCAGTACTTC
CDR3 protein: CSARTKNIQYF

J gene: TRBJ1-2
clone size: once
D gene: TRBD1
V gene: TRBV27
CDR3 DNA: TGTGCCAGCAAGACAGGGCACTATGGCTACACCTTC
CDR3 protein: CASKTGHYGYTF

J gene: TRBJ1-2
clone size: .
D gene: TRBD1
V gene: TRBV7-2
CDR3 DNA: TGTGCCAGCAGCCCCCGGGACAGGGGGACCTATGGCTACACCTTC
CDR3 protein: CASSPRDRGTYGYTF